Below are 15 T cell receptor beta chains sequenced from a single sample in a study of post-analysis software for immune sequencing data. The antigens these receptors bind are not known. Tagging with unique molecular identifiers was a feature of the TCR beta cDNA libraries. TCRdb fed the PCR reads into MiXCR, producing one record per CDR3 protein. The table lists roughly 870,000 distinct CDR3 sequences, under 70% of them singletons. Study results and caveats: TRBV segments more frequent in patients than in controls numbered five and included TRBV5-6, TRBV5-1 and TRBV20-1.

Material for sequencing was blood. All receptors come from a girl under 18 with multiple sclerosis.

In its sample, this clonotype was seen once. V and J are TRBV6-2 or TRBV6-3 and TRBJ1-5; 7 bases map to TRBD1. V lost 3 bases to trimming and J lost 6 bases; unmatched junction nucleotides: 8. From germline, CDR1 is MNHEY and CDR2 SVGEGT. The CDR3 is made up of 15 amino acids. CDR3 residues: CASSYQQGWVQPQHF. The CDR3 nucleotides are TGTGCCAGCAGTTATCAACAGGGGTGGGTTCAGCCCCAGCATTTT.

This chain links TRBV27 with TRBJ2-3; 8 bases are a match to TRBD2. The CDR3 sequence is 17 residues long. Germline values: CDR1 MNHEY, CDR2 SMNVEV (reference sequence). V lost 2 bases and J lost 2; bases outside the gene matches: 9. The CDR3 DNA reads TGTGCCAGCAGTTTAGGCAGGACTAGCACTATCACAGATACGCAGTATTTT. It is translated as CASSLGRTSTITDTQYF.

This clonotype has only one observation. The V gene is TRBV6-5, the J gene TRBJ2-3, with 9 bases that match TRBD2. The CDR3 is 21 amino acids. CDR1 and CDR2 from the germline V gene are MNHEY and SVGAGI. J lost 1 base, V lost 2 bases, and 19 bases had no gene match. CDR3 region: CASSYNRAGGPLVSRTDTQYF. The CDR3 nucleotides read TGTGCCAGCAGTTACAACCGGGCGGGAGGGCCCTTGGTTTCGCGCACAGATACGCAGTATTTT.

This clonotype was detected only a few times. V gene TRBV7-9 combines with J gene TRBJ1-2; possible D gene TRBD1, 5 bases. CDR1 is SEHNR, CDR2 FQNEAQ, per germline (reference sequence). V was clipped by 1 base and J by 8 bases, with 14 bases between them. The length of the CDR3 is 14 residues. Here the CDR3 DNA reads TGTGCCAGCAGCTTAGGGGGCGGAGGGAGAGGCTACACCTTC. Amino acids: CASSLGGGGRGYTF.

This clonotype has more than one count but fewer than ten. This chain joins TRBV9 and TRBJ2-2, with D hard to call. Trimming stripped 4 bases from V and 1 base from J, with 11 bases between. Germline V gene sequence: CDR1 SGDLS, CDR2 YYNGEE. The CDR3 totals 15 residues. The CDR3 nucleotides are TGTGCCAGCAGCCTCCTGGACCAGAACACCGGGGAGCTGTTTTTT. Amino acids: CASSLLDQNTGELFF.

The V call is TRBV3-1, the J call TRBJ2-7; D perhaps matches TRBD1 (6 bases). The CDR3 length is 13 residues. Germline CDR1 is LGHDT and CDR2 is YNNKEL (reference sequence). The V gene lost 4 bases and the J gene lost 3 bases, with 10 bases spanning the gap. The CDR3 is CASSPTGYYEQYF. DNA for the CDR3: TGTGCCAGCAGCCCAACAGGGTACTACGAGCAGTACTTC.

CDR3 DNA sequence: TGTGCCACCAGTGATACGGCACAGAATGAGCAGTTCTTC. Its protein is CATSDTAQNEQFF. V is TRBV24-1 and J is TRBJ2-1; D uncertain. The CDR3 totals 13 residues. The ends were cut back, 3 bases at V and 7 bases at J, with 9 bases in the middle. Germline lookup yields CDR1 KGHDR and CDR2 SFDVKD.

CDR3 loop: CASSQAGTAYNEQYF. The CDR3 coding sequence is TGTGCCAGCAGCCAAGCCGGGACGGCCTACAATGAGCAGTACTTC. This chain links TRBV7-9 with TRBJ2-5, with D perhaps being TRBD1 or TRBD2 (5 bases each). Per germline, CDR1 SEHNR and CDR2 FQNEAQ (reference sequence). This CDR3 has 15 amino acids. Between the trimmed V and J ends, which lost 5 bases and 11 bases, there was a span of 24 bases.

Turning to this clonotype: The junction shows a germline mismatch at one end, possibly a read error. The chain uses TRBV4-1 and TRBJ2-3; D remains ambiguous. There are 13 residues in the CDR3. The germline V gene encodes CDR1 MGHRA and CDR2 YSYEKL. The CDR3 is CACSQMGTDTQYF. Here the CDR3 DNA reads TGCGCCTGCAGCCAAATGGGAACAGATACGCAGTATTTT.

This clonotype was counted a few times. DNA of the CDR3: TGTGCCAGCAGCATCGGGACAGGGGCTACGGATTACTACGAGCAGTACTTC. It codes for CASSIGTGATDYYEQYF. The J gene is TRBJ2-7, the V gene TRBV7-9; 10 bases agree with TRBD1. The CDR3 has 17 residues. The V gene's germline CDR1 is SEHNR and CDR2 FQNEAQ (reference sequence). V lost 5 bases to trimming and J lost 3 bases; unmatched junction nucleotides: 13.

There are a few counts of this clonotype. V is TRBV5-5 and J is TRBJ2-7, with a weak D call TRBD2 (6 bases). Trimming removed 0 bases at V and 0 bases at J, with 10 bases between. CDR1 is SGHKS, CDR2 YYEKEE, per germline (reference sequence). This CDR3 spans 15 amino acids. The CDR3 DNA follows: TGTGCCAGCAGCTTGGAAAGGGGACTCTCCTACGAGCAGTACTTC. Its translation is CASSLERGLSYEQYF.

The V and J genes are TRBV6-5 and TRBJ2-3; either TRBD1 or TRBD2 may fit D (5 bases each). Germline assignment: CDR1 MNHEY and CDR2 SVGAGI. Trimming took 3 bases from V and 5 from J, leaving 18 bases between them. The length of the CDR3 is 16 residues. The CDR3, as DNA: TGTGCCAGCAGTTATGAGGGACCCCCGAGCGGAGATACGCAGTATTTT. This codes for CASSYEGPPSGDTQYF.

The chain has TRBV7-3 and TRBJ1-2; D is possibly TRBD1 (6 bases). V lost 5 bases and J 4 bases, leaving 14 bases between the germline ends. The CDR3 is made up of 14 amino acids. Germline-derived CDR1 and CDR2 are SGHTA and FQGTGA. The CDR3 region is CASSPGQAPYGYTF. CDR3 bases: TGTGCCAGCAGCCCGGGACAAGCCCCCTATGGCTACACCTTC.

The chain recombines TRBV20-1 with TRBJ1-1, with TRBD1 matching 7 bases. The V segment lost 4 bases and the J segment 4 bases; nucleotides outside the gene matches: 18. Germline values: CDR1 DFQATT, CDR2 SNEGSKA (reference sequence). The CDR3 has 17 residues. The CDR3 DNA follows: TGCAGTGCTAACCCCCGGGACAGATGGGTCCGGGGCACTGAAGCTTTCTTT. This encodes CSANPRDRWVRGTEAFF.

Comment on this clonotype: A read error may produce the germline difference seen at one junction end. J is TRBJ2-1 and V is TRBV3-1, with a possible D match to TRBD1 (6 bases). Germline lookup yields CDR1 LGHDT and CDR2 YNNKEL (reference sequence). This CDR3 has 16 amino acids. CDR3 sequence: CSSSQVTIRGSNEQFF. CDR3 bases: TGTTCCAGCAGCCAAGTGACCATCAGGGGTAGCAATGAGCAGTTCTTC.